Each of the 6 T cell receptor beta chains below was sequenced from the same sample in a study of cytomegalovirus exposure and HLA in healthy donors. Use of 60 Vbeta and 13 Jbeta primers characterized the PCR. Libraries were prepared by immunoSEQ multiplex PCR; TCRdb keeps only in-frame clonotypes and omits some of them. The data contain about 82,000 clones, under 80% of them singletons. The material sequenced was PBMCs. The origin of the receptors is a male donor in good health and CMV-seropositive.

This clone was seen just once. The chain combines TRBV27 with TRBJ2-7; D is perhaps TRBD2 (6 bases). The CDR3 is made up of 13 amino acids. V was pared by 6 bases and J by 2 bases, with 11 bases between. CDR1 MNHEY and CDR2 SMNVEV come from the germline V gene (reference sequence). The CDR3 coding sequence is TGTGCCAGCAGACTAGCTCGAACCTACGAGCAGTACTTC. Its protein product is CASRLARTYEQYF.

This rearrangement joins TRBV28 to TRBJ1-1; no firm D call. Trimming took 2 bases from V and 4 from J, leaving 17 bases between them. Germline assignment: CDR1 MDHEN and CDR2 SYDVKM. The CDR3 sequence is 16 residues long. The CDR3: CASSLRSPPRGTEAFF. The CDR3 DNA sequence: TGTGCCAGCAGTTTACGGTCCCCCCCCCGGGGCACTGAAGCTTTCTTT.

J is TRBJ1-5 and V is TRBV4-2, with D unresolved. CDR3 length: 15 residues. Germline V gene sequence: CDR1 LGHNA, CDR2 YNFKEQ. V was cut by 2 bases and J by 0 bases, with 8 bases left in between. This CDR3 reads CASSQTGDSNQPQHF. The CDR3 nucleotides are TGTGCCAGCAGCCAAACGGGAGATAGCAATCAGCCCCAGCATTTT.

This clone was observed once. CDR3 nucleotides: TGTGCCAGCTCACAACCCAGCGGGGGATCCGGGGAGCTGTTTTTT. The encoded protein is CASSQPSGGSGELFF. The V and J genes are TRBV18 and TRBJ2-2, with 8 bases matching TRBD2. J was trimmed by 6 bases and V by 4 bases; bases with no gene match: 7. The V gene's germline CDR1 is KGHSH and CDR2 LQKENI. CDR3 length: 15 amino acids.

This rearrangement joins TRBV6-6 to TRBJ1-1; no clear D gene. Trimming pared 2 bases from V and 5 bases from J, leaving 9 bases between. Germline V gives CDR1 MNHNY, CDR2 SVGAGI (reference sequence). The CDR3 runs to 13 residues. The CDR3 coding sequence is TGTGCCAGCAGTTACCAGTCGGGAACTGAAGCTTTCTTT. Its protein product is CASSYQSGTEAFF.

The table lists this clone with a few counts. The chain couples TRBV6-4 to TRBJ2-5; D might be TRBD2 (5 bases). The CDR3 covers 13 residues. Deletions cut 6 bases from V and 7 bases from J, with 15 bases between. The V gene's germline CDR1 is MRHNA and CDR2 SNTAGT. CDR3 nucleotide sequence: TGTGCCAGCAGCCCTGAGCAGGCGGGGACCCAGTACTTC. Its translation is CASSPEQAGTQYF.